Below, 30 T cell receptor beta chains from the same sample are listed, as sequenced in a study of blood T cells in healthy people across ages. A J-beta primer mix and a sample-barcoded 5' primer were used in a second PCR of about 7 to 12 cycles. TCRdb analysed the 5' RACE reads with MiXCR anew, one entry per CDR3 protein. The repertoire holds 650,000 to 800,000 distinct CDR3 sequences, with approximately 44% as singletons. Sequenced: blood. Receptor source: a man aged 55 to 69 in good health.

This clonotype occurred a few times. The gene calls are TRBV14 and TRBJ2-3; no firm D call. Germline values: CDR1 SGHDN, CDR2 FVKESK. The CDR3 has 15 residues. The V gene lost 0 bases and the J gene lost 3 bases, with 10 bases spanning the gap. The CDR3 loop reads CASSQDYRPTDTQYF. As DNA, the CDR3 is TGTGCCAGCAGCCAAGATTACAGACCTACAGATACGCAGTATTTT.

The genes are TRBV2 and TRBJ2-1; 14 bases match TRBD2. The CDR3 is made up of 16 amino acids. The ends lost 7 bases at V and 4 bases at J; junction bases unmatched: 6. Germline CDR1 is SNHLY and CDR2 is FYNNEI. The CDR3 protein is CASTRTSGGTYNEQFF. CDR3 bases: TGTGCCAGCACGAGGACTAGCGGGGGGACTTACAATGAGCAGTTCTTC.

The gene calls are TRBV12-3 or TRBV12-4 and TRBJ2-4, with 7 bases identical to TRBD2. The DNA end is a closer match to TRBJ2-7, so the J assignment may be wrong. The CDR3 has 16 amino acids. The CDR3 loop reads CASSYSGGRASYEQYF. The CDR3 coding sequence is TGTGCCAGCAGTTATTCGGGAGGCAGGGCCTCCTACGAGCAGTACTTC.

About this clonotype: The junction shows a germline mismatch at one end, possibly a read error. The chain links TRBV7-8 to TRBJ2-6; D not certain. The V gene's germline CDR1 is SGHVS and CDR2 FQNEAQ. The CDR3 is made up of 20 amino acids. In DNA form, the CDR3 reads TGTGCCGGCAGCTTAGACGCCCGAAAGGCCTGGTCCGATGGGGCCAACGTCCTGACTTTC. It translates to CAGSLDARKAWSDGANVLTF.

The V call is TRBV9, the J call TRBJ2-5, with 7 positions matching TRBD1. The DNA end favors TRBJ2-7, so the J call may be wrong. CDR3 length: 15 residues. Germline CDR1 SGDLS, CDR2 YYNGEE. The DNA of the CDR3 is TGTGCCAGCAGCGTAGGAGGGACAGTGACCTACGAGCAGTACTTC. Translated, it gives CASSVGGTVTYEQYF.

The chain recombines TRBV6-2 or TRBV6-3 with TRBJ2-5; 12 bases are shared with TRBD2. Germline trimming cut 6 bases from V and 5 bases from J; bases unmatched to any gene: 7. The CDR3 is 15 residues long. Germline assignment: CDR1 MNHEY and CDR2 SVGEGT. CDR3 coding DNA: TGTGCCAGCAGAACTAGCGGGGGGCCATTGGAGACCCAGTACTTC. It codes for CASRTSGGPLETQYF.

On this clonotype itself: At one of its ends the junction is not consistent with the germline gene, which may arise from a read error. The V gene is TRBV5-1, the J gene TRBJ2-7, with 7 bases that match TRBD2. The J call may be mistaken, given a closer DNA end match to TRBJ2-5. In germline, CDR1 is SGHRS, CDR2 YFSETQ. The CDR3 is made up of 14 amino acids. CDR3 nucleotide sequence: TGCGTCAGCACGGTCAGCCCGGGAGGAGAGACCCAGTACTTC. Translation: CVSTVSPGGETQYF.

This chain links TRBV28 with TRBJ1-5; the match to TRBD1 covers 9 bases. Per germline, CDR1 MDHEN and CDR2 SYDVKM. Germline trimming cut 7 bases from V and 5 bases from J; bases unmatched to any gene: 6. The CDR3 contains 14 residues. Here the CDR3 reads CASTTGTGYQPQHF. In nucleotides, the CDR3 is TGTGCCAGCACCACCGGGACAGGGTATCAGCCCCAGCATTTT.

V gene TRBV27 combines with J gene TRBJ2-7, with 7 bases identical to TRBD1. Germline trimming cut 1 base from V and 0 bases from J; bases unmatched to any gene: 3. The length of the CDR3 is 15 residues. CDR1 is MNHEY and CDR2 is SMNVEV in the germline V gene (reference sequence). CDR3 residues: CASSLWGQSSYEQYF. The CDR3 nucleotides are TGTGCCAGCAGTTTATGGGGACAGTCCTCCTACGAGCAGTACTTC.

This rearrangement joins TRBV12-3 or TRBV12-4 to TRBJ1-4; D is uncertain. CDR3 length: 14 residues. V shed 5 bases and J shed 8 bases, with 15 bases lying between them. CDR3: CASSPRGVGEKLFF. The CDR3 nucleotides are TGTGCCAGCAGTCCACGTGGGGTTGGAGAAAAACTGTTTTTT.

The chain has TRBV6-1 and TRBJ2-3, with D tentatively TRBD2 (6 bases). V gave up 0 bases and J gave up 1 base, with 8 bases separating them. Germline CDR1 reads MNHNS; CDR2 reads SASEGT. This CDR3 comprises 15 residues. The CDR3 nucleotides read TGTGCCAGCAGTGAAGCTCCGGGGGGCACAGATACGCAGTATTTT. Protein: CASSEAPGGTDTQYF.

The CDR3 here is CASSQVPSGVRAQYF. The CDR3 DNA is TGTGCCAGCAGCCAAGTACCTAGCGGGGTGCGGGCCCAGTACTTC. The chain carries TRBV14 and TRBJ2-5, with 9 bases fitting TRBD2. CDR1 and CDR2 (germline): SGHDN, FVKESK. The junction had 9 bases not matched to a gene; V was cut back by 1 base and J by 9 bases. CDR3 length: 15 residues.

The chain is built from TRBV3-1 and TRBJ2-5; D is perhaps TRBD2 (5 bases). This CDR3 is built from 15 residues. The germline CDR1 and CDR2 sequences are LGHDT and YNNKEL (reference sequence). V was pared by 2 bases and J by 5 bases, with 15 bases between. CDR3 bases: TGTGCCAGCAGCCAAAACCCCGGGATTGGGGAGACCCAGTACTTC. Its protein is CASSQNPGIGETQYF.

The chain recombines TRBV12-3 or TRBV12-4 with TRBJ2-7; D is uncertain. This CDR3 spans 13 amino acids. Trimming removed 5 bases at V and 5 bases at J, with 13 bases between. CDR3 residues: CASSPNGLHEQYF. The CDR3 bases are TGTGCCAGCAGTCCCAATGGTCTCCACGAGCAGTACTTC.

This sequence joins TRBV7-2 and TRBJ1-3; perhaps TRBD1 as D (5 bases). This CDR3 spans 13 amino acids. With 4 bases removed from V and 3 bases from J, the gap between germline ends came to 7 bases. Germline V gene data show CDR1 as SGHTA and CDR2 as FQGNSA. CDR3: CASSWGDGNTIYF. The CDR3 DNA sequence: TGTGCCAGCAGCTGGGGGGATGGAAACACCATATATTTT. Together with reference TRBV7-2 and TRBJ1-3, the CDR3 gives the full variable domain: GAGVSQSPSNKVTEKGKDVELRCDPISGHTALYWYRQSLGQGLEFLIYFQGNSAPDKSGLPSDRFSAERTGGSVSTLTIQRTQQEDSAVYLCASSWGDGNTIYFGEGSWLTVV.

The chain couples TRBV5-1 to TRBJ1-2; no firm D call. The CDR3 sequence is 15 residues long. Trimming pared 5 bases from V and 2 bases from J, leaving 16 bases between. Looked up from germline, CDR1 is SGHRS and CDR2 is YFSETQ. The CDR3 region is CASRDRAQSNYGYTF. In DNA, the CDR3 is TGCGCCAGCAGGGACCGGGCCCAGAGCAACTATGGCTACACCTTC.

The V gene is TRBV6-5, the J gene TRBJ2-1; D uncertain. The CDR3 loop spans 16 amino acids. V was trimmed by 2 bases and J by 7 bases, leaving 18 bases between them. The germline V gene has CDR1 MNHEY and CDR2 SVGAGI. The CDR3 DNA reads TGTGCCAGCAGTTACGGTAGGGAATGGTCCGGGAATGAGCAGTTCTTC. Protein sequence: CASSYGREWSGNEQFF.

This CDR3 is CASQLGTGADNSPLHF. The CDR3 nucleotides read TGTGCCAGCCAACTAGGGACAGGGGCGGATAATTCACCCCTCCACTTT. The V call is TRBV10-3, the J call TRBJ1-6; 10 nucleotides line up with TRBD1. Germline V CDR1 and CDR2: ENHRY, SYGVKD. V shed 10 bases, J shed 5 bases, and the junction held 11 bases outside the gene matches. This CDR3 comprises 16 residues.

The chain carries TRBV7-2 and TRBJ1-5; 9 positions agree with TRBD1. The V segment lost 5 bases and the J segment 4 bases; nucleotides outside the gene matches: 9. Germline V CDR1 and CDR2: SGHTA, FQGNSA. The CDR3 extends over 16 amino acids. The DNA of the CDR3 is TGTGCCAGCAGCCGCCAAAGACAGGGGGGTAATCAGCCCCAGCATTTT. Protein sequence: CASSRQRQGGNQPQHF.

There are a few counts of this clonotype. This chain joins TRBV28 and TRBJ2-5, with 8 bases matching TRBD2. This CDR3 comprises 14 residues. The germline gives CDR1 MDHEN, CDR2 SYDVKM. Losses at the gene ends were 7 bases for V and 0 bases for J; bases not matched to a gene: 4. DNA for the CDR3: TGTGCCAGCAATAGCGGGGCGTACCAAGAGACCCAGTACTTC. It yields the protein CASNSGAYQETQYF.

This clonotype was seen ten or more times. This chain joins TRBV30 and TRBJ1-2; 9 bases map to TRBD1. V lost 2 bases and J lost 8; bases outside the gene matches: 6. CDR1 and CDR2 (germline): GTSNPN, SVGIG (reference sequence). The CDR3 is 13 amino acids. In nucleotides, the CDR3 is TGTGCCTGGAGTTTCGGACAGGGGTGGGGCTACACCTTC. It is translated as CAWSFGQGWGYTF.

The rearrangement joins TRBV14 to TRBJ2-2, with 9 bases that match TRBD2. The V gene end was trimmed by 4 bases and the J gene end by 3 bases; junction bases not matched to a gene: 6. Per the germline V gene, CDR1 is SGHDN and CDR2 is FVKESK. The length of the CDR3 is 16 residues. The CDR3 DNA reads as TGTGCCAGCAGCCCGCGGGTAGCGGGGGACACCGGGGAGCTGTTTTTT. Amino acids: CASSPRVAGDTGELFF.

The chain uses TRBV3-1 and TRBJ2-4; TRBD1 agrees at 7 bases. The trim removed 7 bases at V and 13 bases at J, leaving 10 bases unmatched. CDR1 is LGHDT and CDR2 is YNNKEL in the germline V gene (reference sequence). The length of the CDR3 is 12 residues. The CDR3 bases are TGTGCCAGCAAATCGAGGGGGCAACAGCAGTACTTC. It translates to CASKSRGQQQYF.

The V call is TRBV5-1, the J call TRBJ2-3; D is perhaps TRBD1 or TRBD2 (6 bases each). The V end was cut by 0 bases, the J end by 1 base, with 9 bases between. Looked up from germline, CDR1 is SGHRS and CDR2 is YFSETQ. The CDR3 spans 15 residues. CDR3 DNA: TGCGCCAGCAGCTTGGAGGGGGGAGGCACAGATACGCAGTATTTT. It is translated as CASSLEGGGTDTQYF.

The chain carries TRBV5-1 and TRBJ2-6, with D possibly TRBD1 on 6 matching bases. The V end lost 4 bases, the J end lost 0 bases, and 17 bases lay between the germline ends. This CDR3 spans 18 amino acids. Germline V CDR1 and CDR2: SGHRS, YFSETQ. The CDR3 loop is CASSARDRLYSGANVLTF. CDR3 in DNA: TGCGCCAGCAGCGCCCGCGACAGGTTATACTCTGGGGCCAACGTCCTGACTTTC.

This sequence joins TRBV3-1 and TRBJ2-3; 14 nucleotides align to TRBD2. The CDR3 has 18 residues. From germline, CDR1 is LGHDT and CDR2 YNNKEL (reference sequence). The J segment lost 3 bases and the V segment lost 6 bases, leaving 11 bases of the junction unmatched. The CDR3 is CASRPRTSGGSRTDTQYF. The CDR3 DNA follows: TGTGCCAGCAGACCACGGACTAGCGGGGGGTCAAGGACAGATACGCAGTATTTT.

This clonotype showed up just a few times. This rearrangement joins TRBV3-1 to TRBJ1-5, with D unresolved. The CDR3 is made up of 14 amino acids. The V and J ends lost 2 bases and 11 bases respectively, with 16 bases between them. CDR1 is LGHDT, CDR2 YNNKEL, per germline (reference sequence). The CDR3 region has the DNA TGTGCCAGCAGCCAATGGGAGGCTGGGTTAGCCCAGCATTTT. Translated, it gives CASSQWEAGLAQHF.

The CDR3 DNA reads TGTGCCAGCAGTTACTCCGGCGGGGGGACACCTTATAATTCACCCCTCCACTTT. Translation gives CASSYSGGGTPYNSPLHF. The V gene is TRBV6-5, the J gene TRBJ1-6, with a weak D call TRBD1 (6 bases). Germline-derived CDR1 and CDR2 are MNHEY and SVGAGI. CDR3 length: 18 residues. Trimming took 0 bases from V and 4 from J, leaving 16 bases between them.

This clonotype was counted between two and nine times. The rearrangement joins TRBV7-8 to TRBJ2-7; D call uncertain. Trimming shortened V by 5 bases and J by 1 base, and 12 bases separated the two germline ends. This CDR3 is built from 14 residues. CDR1 SGHVS and CDR2 FQNEAQ come from the germline V gene. The CDR3, as DNA: TGTGCCAGCAGCCGCGAAAGGCCTTCCTACGAGCAGTACTTC. This gives the protein CASSRERPSYEQYF.

This clonotype was counted a few times. The chain employs TRBV7-2 and TRBJ1-2; TRBD1 might be the D (6 bases). The CDR3 covers 15 residues. The V end was cut by 1 base, the J end by 6 bases, with 15 bases between. Germline V gene data show CDR1 as SGHTA and CDR2 as FQGNSA. In DNA form, the CDR3 reads TGTGCCAGCAGCTTAGATCCAGGGGTTTGGGATGGCTACACCTTC. Protein: CASSLDPGVWDGYTF.